These 13 T cell receptor beta chains came from one sample sequenced in a study of OX40 agonist ivuxolimab in advanced cancers. TCRdb keeps only in-frame clones here, not all; method: immunoSEQ multiplex PCR. Of 90,000 to 100,000 clones listed, roughly 85% are singletons. The source was CD4+ or CD8+ T cells sorted from blood, collected in a trial of the OX40 agonist ivuxolimab. Receptors were obtained from an adult with an advanced solid tumor such as melanoma, head and neck, liver or kidney cancer.

V is TRBV21-1 and J is TRBJ2-7; TRBD2, the table's D call, was not compared with the DNA. TRBV21-1 is a known pseudogene. This CDR3 has 17 residues. Here the CDR3 reads CASSAPESPEDSYEQYF. In nucleotides, the CDR3 is TGTGCCAGCAGCGCCCCAGAGTCCCCGGAGGACTCCTACGAGCAGTACTTC.

This clone was detected only a few times. V and J are TRBV6-5 and TRBJ2-7; TRBD2 agrees at 10 bases. Trimming cost V 10 bases and J 4 bases; bases outside gene matches: 7. This CDR3 is 13 amino acids long. In germline, CDR1 is MNHEY, CDR2 SVGAGI. CDR3 sequence reads: CATHGSGGYEQYF. CDR3 DNA: TGTGCCACCCATGGTAGCGGGGGGTACGAGCAGTACTTC.

The V call is TRBV11-2, the J call TRBJ1-6; the D gene is possibly TRBD1 (5 bases). This CDR3 spans 16 amino acids. The V gene lost 5 bases and the J gene lost 6 bases, with 17 bases spanning the gap. CDR1 is SGHAT, CDR2 FQNNGV, per germline. The CDR3, as DNA: TGTGCCAGCAGCCACTTTCGTGGGACCTCTAATTCACCCCTCCACTTT. This gives the protein CASSHFRGTSNSPLHF.

This clone came up a few times. This rearrangement joins TRBV2 to TRBJ1-6; 12 positions agree with TRBD1. This CDR3 has 16 residues. J gave up 7 bases and V 7 bases, and 8 bases lay outside the gene matches. Germline values: CDR1 SNHLY, CDR2 FYNNEI. The CDR3: CASTYRDRGLNSPLHF. CDR3 DNA: TGTGCCAGCACCTACCGGGACAGGGGGCTCAATTCACCCCTCCACTTT.

The chain recombines TRBV7-8 with TRBJ1-1; maybe TRBD1 (5 bases). The CDR3 has 15 residues. V lost 5 bases to trimming and J lost 0 bases, with 13 bases between them. Germline V CDR1 and CDR2: SGHVS, FQNEAQ. The CDR3 coding sequence is TGTGCCAGCAGCAGCGGGGGGGGGATGAACACTGAAGCTTTCTTT. Translation: CASSSGGGMNTEAFF.

The chain recombines TRBV15 with TRBJ1-5, with D hard to call. The germline V and J ends were trimmed by 0 bases and 1 base, with 13 bases remaining between them. Germline assignment: CDR1 LNHNV and CDR2 YYDKDF (reference sequence). The CDR3 runs to 17 residues. DNA of the CDR3: TGTGCCACCAGCAGAGATTTCGGCGGGCCCAGCAATCAGCCCCAGCATTTT. Protein: CATSRDFGGPSNQPQHF.

The CDR3 is CASTPDRGQAFF. CDR3 nucleotide sequence: TGTGCCAGCACCCCGGACAGGGGCCAAGCTTTCTTT. The chain carries TRBV6-5 and TRBJ1-1; 9 bases agree with TRBD1. The V gene end was trimmed by 7 bases and the J gene end by 9 bases; junction bases not matched to a gene: 6. The germline CDR1 and CDR2 sequences are MNHEY and SVGAGI. This CDR3 has 12 residues.

This chain joins TRBV5-4 and TRBJ1-2; D is unclear. The V and J ends lost 4 bases and 4 bases respectively, with 14 bases between them. This CDR3 has 14 amino acids. Per the germline V gene, CDR1 is SGHNT and CDR2 is YYREEE (reference sequence). CDR3: CASSQDSRSYGYTF. CDR3 DNA sequence: TGTGCCAGCAGCCAAGATTCAAGGTCCTATGGCTACACCTTC.

The chain joins TRBV10-3 to TRBJ1-3; D possibly corresponds to TRBD1 (5 bases). V lost 2 bases and J 0 bases, leaving 11 bases between the germline ends. The CDR3 covers 16 residues. CDR1 is ENHRY and CDR2 is SYGVKD in the germline V gene. The CDR3 DNA reads as TGTGCCATCAGTGAGGGTCGGGACCGCTCTGGAAACACCATATATTTT. Translated: CAISEGRDRSGNTIYF.

V and J are TRBV5-4 and TRBJ1-4; 9 bases agree with TRBD1. The CDR3 consists of 16 residues. CDR1 is SGHNT, CDR2 YYREEE, per germline (reference sequence). The V segment lost 0 bases and the J segment 5 bases; nucleotides outside the gene matches: 5. CDR3 DNA sequence: TGTGCCAGCAGCTTGGCGGGAGGGACAGGGAATGAAAAACTGTTTTTT. Translation: CASSLAGGTGNEKLFF.

V gene TRBV7-2 combines with J gene TRBJ2-5; TRBD1 is a possible D gene (6 bases). CDR1 SGHTA and CDR2 FQGNSA come from the germline V gene. This CDR3 contains 13 residues. Trimming removed 5 bases from V and 2 bases from J, with 9 bases in between. The CDR3 DNA reads as TGTGCCAGCAGCGATGGACAGCAAGAGACCCAGTACTTC. Residues: CASSDGQQETQYF.

The chain uses TRBV2 and TRBJ2-7; D ambiguous. Trimming cost V 6 bases and J 3 bases, with 6 bases left between them. The germline V gene encodes CDR1 SNHLY and CDR2 FYNNEI. The CDR3 runs 11 residues. CDR3: CASSRSYEQYF. The CDR3 region has the DNA TGTGCCAGCAGCAGGAGCTACGAGCAGTACTTC. The full variable domain, with the rest looked up from reference TRBV2 and TRBJ2-7, is EPEVTQTPSHQVTQMGQEVILRCVPISNHLYFYWYRQILGQKVEFLVSFYNNEISEKSEIFDDQFSVERPDGSNFTLKIRSTKLEDSAMYFCASSRSYEQYFGPGTRLTVT.

V gene TRBV28 combines with J gene TRBJ2-1; D is unclear. Germline CDR1 and CDR2: MDHEN and SYDVKM. This CDR3 comprises 13 residues. The ends were cut back, 6 bases at V and 0 bases at J, with 6 bases in the middle. The CDR3 region is CASSLDSYNEQFF. Here the CDR3 DNA reads TGTGCCAGCAGCCTTGACTCCTACAATGAGCAGTTCTTC. Complete variable domain (other parts from reference TRBV28 and TRBJ2-1): DVKVTQSSRYLVKRTGEKVFLECVQDMDHENMFWYRQDPGLGLRLIYFSYDVKMKEKGDIPEGYSVSREKKERFSLILESASTNQTSMYLCASSLDSYNEQFFGPGTRLTVL.